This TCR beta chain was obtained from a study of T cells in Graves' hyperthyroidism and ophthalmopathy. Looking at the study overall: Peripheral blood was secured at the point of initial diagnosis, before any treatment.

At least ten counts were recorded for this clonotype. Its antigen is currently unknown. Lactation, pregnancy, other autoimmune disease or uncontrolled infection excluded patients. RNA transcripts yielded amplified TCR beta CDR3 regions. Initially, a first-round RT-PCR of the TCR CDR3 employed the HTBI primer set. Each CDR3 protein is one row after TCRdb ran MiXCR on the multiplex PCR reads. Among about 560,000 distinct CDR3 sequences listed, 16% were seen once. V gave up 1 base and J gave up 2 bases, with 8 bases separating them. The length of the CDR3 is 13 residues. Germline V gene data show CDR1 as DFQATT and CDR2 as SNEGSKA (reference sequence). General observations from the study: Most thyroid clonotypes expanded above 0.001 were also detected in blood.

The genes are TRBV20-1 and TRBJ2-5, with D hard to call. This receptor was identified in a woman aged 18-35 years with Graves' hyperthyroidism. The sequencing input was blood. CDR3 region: CSARGPRQETQYF. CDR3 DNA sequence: TGCAGTGCTAGAGGACCCCGACAAGAGACCCAGTACTTC.